What follows is one TCR beta chain and its context. This entry belongs to a study of blood T cell repertoires in COVID-19. Some clones are missing from TCRdb's copy, which holds only in-frame ones; the method was immunoSEQ multiplex PCR. The table has over 300,000 clones, about 90% seen once. This CDR3 has 14 residues. V lost 6 bases, J lost 2 bases, and 14 bases lay in between. Germline loops: CDR1 MDHEN, CDR2 SYDVKM. The receptor comes from a young man with active or convalescent COVID-19. The chain carries TRBV28 and TRBJ2-7, with D possibly matching TRBD2 (6 bases). The source material was peripheral blood. The chain's CDR3 is CASRHSGHTYEQYF. The CDR3 nucleotides are TGTGCCAGCAGACACAGCGGGCATACCTACGAGCAGTACTTC. The complete variable domain, with remaining parts taken from reference TRBV28 and TRBJ2-7, reads DVKVTQSSRYLVKRTGEKVFLECVQDMDHENMFWYRQDPGLGLRLIYFSYDVKMKEKGDIPEGYSVSREKKERFSLILESASTNQTSMYLCASRHSGHTYEQYFGPGTRLTVT.